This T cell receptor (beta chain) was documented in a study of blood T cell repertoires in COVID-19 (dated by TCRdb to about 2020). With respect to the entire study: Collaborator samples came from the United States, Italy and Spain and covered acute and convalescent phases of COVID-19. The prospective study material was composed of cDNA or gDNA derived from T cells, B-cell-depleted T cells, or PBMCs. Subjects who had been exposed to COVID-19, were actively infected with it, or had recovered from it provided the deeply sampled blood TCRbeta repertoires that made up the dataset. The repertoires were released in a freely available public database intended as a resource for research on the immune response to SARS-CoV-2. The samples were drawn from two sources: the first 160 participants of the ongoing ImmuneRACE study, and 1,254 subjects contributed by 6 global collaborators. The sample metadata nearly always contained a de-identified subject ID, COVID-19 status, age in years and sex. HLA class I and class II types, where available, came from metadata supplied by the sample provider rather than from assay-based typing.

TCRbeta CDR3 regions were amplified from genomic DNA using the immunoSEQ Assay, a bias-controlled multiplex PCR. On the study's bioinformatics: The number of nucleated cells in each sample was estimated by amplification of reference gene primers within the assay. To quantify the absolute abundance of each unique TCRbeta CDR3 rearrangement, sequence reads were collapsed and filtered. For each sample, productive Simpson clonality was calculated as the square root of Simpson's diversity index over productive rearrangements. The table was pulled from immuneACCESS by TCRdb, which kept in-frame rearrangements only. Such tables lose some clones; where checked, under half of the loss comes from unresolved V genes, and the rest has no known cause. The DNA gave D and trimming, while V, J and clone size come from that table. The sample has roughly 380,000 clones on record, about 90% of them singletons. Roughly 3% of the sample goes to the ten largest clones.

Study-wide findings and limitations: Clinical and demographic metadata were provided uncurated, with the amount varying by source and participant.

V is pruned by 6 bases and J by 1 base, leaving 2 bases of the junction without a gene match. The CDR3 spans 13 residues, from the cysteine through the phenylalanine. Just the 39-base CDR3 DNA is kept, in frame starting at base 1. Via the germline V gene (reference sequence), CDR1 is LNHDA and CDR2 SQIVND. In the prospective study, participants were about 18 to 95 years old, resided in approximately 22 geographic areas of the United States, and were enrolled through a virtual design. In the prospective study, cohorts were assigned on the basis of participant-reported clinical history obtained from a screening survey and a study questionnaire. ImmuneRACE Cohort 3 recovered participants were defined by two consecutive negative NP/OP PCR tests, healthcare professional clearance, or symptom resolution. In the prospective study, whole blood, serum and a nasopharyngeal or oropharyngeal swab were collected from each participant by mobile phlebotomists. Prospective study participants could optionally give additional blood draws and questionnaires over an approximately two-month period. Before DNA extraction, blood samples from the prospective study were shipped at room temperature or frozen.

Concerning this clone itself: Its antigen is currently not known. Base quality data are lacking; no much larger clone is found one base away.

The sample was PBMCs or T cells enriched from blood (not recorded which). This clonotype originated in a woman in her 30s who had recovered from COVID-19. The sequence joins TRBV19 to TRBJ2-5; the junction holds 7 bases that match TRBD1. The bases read TGTGCCAGTAGGACAGGGTCCCAAGAGACCCAGTACTTC. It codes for CASRTGSQETQYF.